This T cell receptor beta chain originates from a study of vaccination effects on CD4 cells after COVID-19. Antigen-specific CD4+ T cells were first expanded with viral peptide pools by the ViraFEST assay and only then sequenced. A roughly 10-day culture period preceded the isolation of CD4+ T cells. No vaccinee had earlier SARS-CoV-2 infection, and nucleocapsid antibodies were negative. Researchers reported culturing approximately 1.8 million PBMC in each well, adding around 10 IU/ml IL-2 and around 10 ug/ml peptides. Repertoires were generated with immunoSEQ multiplex PCR, while TCRdb's copy carries only in-frame clones and drops some. The data contain over 45,000 clones, roughly 70% of them seen just once; the ten biggest clones take up about 16%. Study results and limitations: The study found marked clonal contraction of infection- and vaccine-induced clones late after vaccination. After vaccination of healthy people, only 1 of 255 vaccine-induced clones cross-reacted with common cold coronaviruses.

The V gene lost 0 bases and the J gene lost 5 bases, with 16 bases spanning the gap. Germline V lookup: CDR1 SGHVS, CDR2 FQNEAQ. The length of the CDR3 is 16 residues. Regarding this clone: Antigen: not known.

The TCR sequence derives from a human donor who received a COVID-19 vaccine. Material: CD4+ T cells from PBMCs cultured with SARS-CoV-2 spike peptides, obtained before COVID-19 vaccination. This sequence joins TRBV7-8 and TRBJ1-1, with D tentatively TRBD1 (6 bases). CDR3: CASSLAVRGALTEAFF. The CDR3 nucleotides are TGTGCCAGCAGCTTAGCGGTTCGGGGGGCGCTTACTGAAGCTTTCTTT.